The 27 T cell receptor beta chains listed next were all sequenced from one sample in a study of blood T cell repertoires in COVID-19 (dated by TCRdb to 2020 to 2021). Library method: the immunoSEQ multiplex PCR assay. The source is immuneACCESS, and TCRdb retained only in-frame sequences with V and J called. Part of the clones is not carried over; for the studies checked, unresolved V genes explain less than half of this, and the remainder is unexplained. The sample contains under 200,000 clones, around four fifths of them found a single time. The ten top clones hold 0.9% to 0.95% of the sample. Sample: peripheral blood. The receptors originated from a man between 60 and 75 years old with COVID-19, enrolled during active disease.

This clone was picked up a small number of times. This rearrangement joins TRBV5-6 to TRBJ1-2; the D gene is possibly TRBD1 (6 bases). The V gene's germline CDR1 is SGHDT and CDR2 YYEEEE. CDR3 size: 15 residues. With 4 bases removed from V and 8 bases from J, the gap between germline ends came to 21 bases. The CDR3 DNA sequence: TGTGCCAGCAGCCTCCCCGGGACAAGGGAGGGAGGCTACACCTTC. Protein sequence: CASSLPGTREGGYTF.

The chain has TRBV6-4 and TRBJ2-2; no clear D. V lost 6 bases and J 1 base, leaving 9 bases between the germline ends. This CDR3 has 14 amino acids. The V gene's germline CDR1 is MRHNA and CDR2 SNTAGT. In DNA form, the CDR3 reads TGTGCCAGCAGGAACAGCCTGAACACCGGGGAGCTGTTTTTT. Translation: CASRNSLNTGELFF.

The V call is TRBV27, the J call TRBJ1-1, with D perhaps TRBD1 (5 bases). V lost 4 bases to trimming and J lost 4 bases, with 13 bases between them. The CDR3 totals 14 residues. Germline V gene data show CDR1 as MNHEY and CDR2 as SMNVEV (reference sequence). CDR3 coding DNA: TGTGCCAGCAGTTCTACGCAGGGAGGCACTGAAGCTTTCTTT. It yields the protein CASSSTQGGTEAFF.

The chain carries TRBV24-1 and TRBJ1-1; 7 nucleotides agree with TRBD1. There are 13 residues in the CDR3. The V gene's germline CDR1 is KGHDR and CDR2 SFDVKD. The V segment lost 8 bases and the J segment 6 bases; nucleotides outside the gene matches: 8. The CDR3 nucleotides are TGTGCCACCAAGACAGGGATGGTTGCTGAAGCTTTCTTT. Its protein product is CATKTGMVAEAFF.

V usage is TRBV6-5 and J usage is TRBJ1-1; D is ambiguous. The CDR3 extends over 13 amino acids. The V and J ends lost 2 bases and 4 bases respectively, with 8 bases between them. Germline V gene data show CDR1 as MNHEY and CDR2 as SVGAGI. The CDR3 region is CASSYLRVTEAFF. The CDR3 bases are TGTGCCAGCAGTTACCTCCGGGTCACTGAAGCTTTCTTT.

The V call is TRBV7-2, the J call TRBJ1-2, with a tentative D call TRBD1 (5 bases). The CDR3 is made up of 16 amino acids. Deletions cut 3 bases from V and 4 bases from J, with 18 bases between. Germline V gives CDR1 SGHTA, CDR2 FQGNSA. Written as DNA, the CDR3 is TGTGCCAGCAGCTTCGGACCTCCGGGGGGGGGCTATGGCTACACCTTC. It encodes CASSFGPPGGGYGYTF.

The chain links TRBV6-1 to TRBJ2-3; a weak D match, TRBD2 (5 bases). Germline CDR1 MNHNS, CDR2 SASEGT. The V end lost 3 bases, the J end lost 6 bases, and 10 bases lay between the germline ends. The CDR3 contains 13 residues. The chain's CDR3 is CASSEESGDTQYF. For the CDR3, the DNA is TGTGCCAGCAGTGAGGAGTCGGGGGATACGCAGTATTTT.

The chain carries TRBV5-1 and TRBJ1-5; TRBD1 might be the D (5 bases). Trimming left V 0 bases short and J 8 bases short, with 9 bases between. This CDR3 is built from 13 residues. Germline-derived CDR1 and CDR2 are SGHRS and YFSETQ. DNA for the CDR3: TGCGCCAGCAGCTTGGAGGGGAGGGAGCCCCAGCATTTT. Protein product: CASSLEGREPQHF. Based on the CDR3 plus reference TRBV5-1 and TRBJ1-5, the full variable domain is KAGVTQTPRYLIKTRGQQVTLSCSPISGHRSVSWYQQTPGQGLQFLFEYFSETQRNKGNFPGRFSGRQFSNSRSEMNVSTLELGDSALYLCASSLEGREPQHFGDGTRLSIL.

The CDR3 loop reads CASSLAFYNEVTEAFF. In DNA, the CDR3 is TGTGCCAGCAGCTTGGCCTTTTACAATGAGGTCACTGAAGCTTTCTTT. The J gene is TRBJ1-1, the V gene TRBV5-6; D gene ambiguous. The CDR3 runs to 16 residues. CDR1 is SGHDT and CDR2 is YYEEEE in the germline V gene. V lost 0 bases and J 4 bases, leaving 16 bases between the germline ends.

This clone has more than one count but fewer than ten. This chain links TRBV6-1 with TRBJ1-2; 8 bases are a match to TRBD1. CDR3 length equals 14 residues. After removal of 2 bases from V and 6 bases from J, the junction contained 5 bases not matched to a gene. CDR1 MNHNS and CDR2 SASEGT come from the germline V gene. The CDR3 sequence is CASSESAGGNGYTF. CDR3 bases: TGTGCCAGCAGTGAATCTGCAGGGGGCAATGGCTACACCTTC.

The V call is TRBV7-8, the J call TRBJ1-5, with a weak D call TRBD1 (5 bases). CDR1 and CDR2 (germline): SGHVS, FQNEAQ. The CDR3 loop spans 15 amino acids. V gave up 3 bases and J gave up 0 bases, with 9 bases separating them. The chain's CDR3 is CASSFSTDSNQPQHF. As DNA, the CDR3 is TGTGCCAGCAGCTTCTCGACAGATAGCAATCAGCCCCAGCATTTT. The whole variable domain, remainder taken from reference TRBV7-8 and TRBJ1-5, is GAGVSQSPRYKVAKRGQDVALRCDPISGHVSLFWYQQALGQGPEFLTYFQNEAQLDKSGLPSDRFFAERPEGSVSTLKIQRTQQEDSAVYLCASSFSTDSNQPQHFGDGTRLSIL.

The V and J genes are TRBV27 and TRBJ1-1; D remains unclear. Germline V gene data show CDR1 as MNHEY and CDR2 as SMNVEV (reference sequence). The CDR3 is 13 amino acids. The V gene lost 5 bases and the J gene lost 0 bases, with 7 bases spanning the gap. The CDR3 here is CASSTIMNTEAFF. The CDR3 region has the DNA TGTGCCAGCAGTACTATTATGAACACTGAAGCTTTCTTT.

The gene calls are TRBV3-1 (or the pseudogene TRBV3-2) and TRBJ2-1; 8 positions match TRBD2. The CDR3 sequence is 15 residues long. The germline V gene has CDR1 LGHDT and CDR2 YNNKEL (reference sequence). J was trimmed by 8 bases and V by 3 bases; bases with no gene match: 9. The CDR3 bases are TGTGCCAGCAGCCAGTCTAGCGGGCCGTCGGATGAGCAGTTCTTC. Its translation: CASSQSSGPSDEQFF.

The rearrangement joins TRBV29-1 to TRBJ1-1; no clear D. V lost 2 bases and J lost 1, with 11 bases in between. Germline V gives CDR1 SQVTM, CDR2 ANQGSEA. This CDR3 comprises 14 residues. The CDR3 spells CSVEIMGSNTEAFF. CDR3 sequence (DNA): TGCAGCGTTGAAATTATGGGCTCGAACACTGAAGCTTTCTTT.

In regard to this clone: The same CDR3 also results from other DNA sequences found in this sample. The chain recombines TRBV5-1 with TRBJ1-2; TRBD1 agrees at 10 bases. This CDR3 spans 14 amino acids. J gave up 8 bases and V 0 bases, and 4 bases lay outside the gene matches. CDR1 SGHRS and CDR2 YFSETQ come from the germline V gene. CDR3 sequence: CASSLGDRGYGYTF. The CDR3 DNA follows: TGCGCCAGCAGCTTGGGGGACAGGGGTTACGGCTACACCTTC.

This clone came up once. This chain joins TRBV19 and TRBJ1-1; TRBD1 aligns across 9 bases. The CDR3 covers 17 residues. Germline lookup yields CDR1 LNHDA and CDR2 SQIVND (reference sequence). V shed 4 bases, J shed 1 base, and the junction held 10 bases outside the gene matches. For the CDR3, the DNA is TGTGCCAGTAGTACGTACCGGGACAGGGTAAAGAACACTGAAGCTTTCTTT. As protein: CASSTYRDRVKNTEAFF.

The chain uses TRBV7-2 and TRBJ2-3, with D tentatively TRBD2 (6 bases). There are 17 residues in the CDR3. Trimming stripped 4 bases from V and 2 bases from J, with 19 bases between. Germline V gene sequence: CDR1 SGHTA, CDR2 FQGNSA. The CDR3 is CASSSSGGMGNTDTQYF. The CDR3 nucleotides are TGTGCCAGCAGCTCCAGTGGAGGGATGGGGAACACAGATACGCAGTATTTT.

The chain has TRBV5-1 and TRBJ2-6, with 7 positions matching TRBD1. The CDR3 contains 17 residues. V gave up 3 bases and J gave up 0 bases; unmatched junction bases: 6. The germline V gene has CDR1 SGHRS and CDR2 YFSETQ. CDR3 sequence: CASSSQGPPSGANVLTF. Written as DNA, the CDR3 is TGCGCCAGCAGCTCACAGGGGCCCCCCTCTGGGGCCAACGTCCTGACTTTC.

To note about this clone: Relative to the germline gene, one junction end is altered; a read error may explain this. The chain has TRBV19 and TRBJ1-4, with a tentative D call TRBD1 (6 bases). Germline CDR1 and CDR2: LNHDA and SQIVND (reference sequence). The CDR3 spans 11 residues. Here the CDR3 DNA reads TGTGCCAGTAGTTCCTGGACAGCAACCCATTTT. Its protein product is CASSSWTATHF.

The V gene is TRBV9, the J gene TRBJ2-1; weak D call: TRBD2 (5 bases). Germline assignment: CDR1 SGDLS and CDR2 YYNGEE. The CDR3 has 13 residues. V lost 3 bases to trimming and J lost 8 bases, with 12 bases between them. The CDR3, as DNA: TGTGCCAGCAGCGCCGGGTCGGGGTATGAGCAGTTCTTC. The encoded protein is CASSAGSGYEQFF.

This rearrangement joins TRBV5-4 to TRBJ2-1; 7 bases agree with TRBD1. V shed 0 bases, J shed 5 bases, and the junction held 8 bases outside the gene matches. The CDR3 runs to 16 residues. The germline V gene has CDR1 SGHNT and CDR2 YYREEE (reference sequence). The CDR3 DNA is TGTGCCAGCAGCTTGGCTGGGACAGCACTCAACAATGAGCAGTTCTTC. This codes for CASSLAGTALNNEQFF.

V usage is TRBV27 and J usage is TRBJ2-5; D uncertain. The germline V gene encodes CDR1 MNHEY and CDR2 SMNVEV (reference sequence). V was shortened by 5 bases and J by 2 bases, with 12 bases between the two germline ends. CDR3 length: 14 amino acids. The CDR3 spells CASSPKGVQETQYF. The CDR3 DNA sequence: TGTGCCAGCAGTCCTAAAGGAGTACAAGAGACCCAGTACTTC.

V gene TRBV10-2 combines with J gene TRBJ1-2; D call uncertain. Trimming removed 8 bases from V and 2 bases from J, with 12 bases in between. Looked up from germline, CDR1 is WSHSY and CDR2 is SAAADI. The CDR3 totals 13 residues. The chain's CDR3 is CASGGVLNYGYTF. DNA of the CDR3: TGCGCCAGCGGCGGGGTCTTAAACTATGGCTACACCTTC.

V usage is TRBV4-1 and J usage is TRBJ2-1; TRBD1 aligns across 10 bases. Germline CDR1 reads MGHRA; CDR2 reads YSYEKL. Germline trimming cut 1 base from V and 4 bases from J; bases unmatched to any gene: 1. The CDR3 is made up of 15 amino acids. The CDR3 loop is CASSQGGQGYNEQFF. The CDR3 DNA sequence: TGCGCCAGCAGCCAAGGGGGACAGGGGTACAATGAGCAGTTCTTC.

With respect to this clone: The sample holds other DNA sequences that translate to the same CDR3. This rearrangement joins TRBV9 to TRBJ2-5, with a possible D match to TRBD2 (6 bases). Trimming left V 0 bases short and J 1 base short, with 10 bases between. The CDR3 runs to 15 residues. Germline V gene sequence: CDR1 SGDLS, CDR2 YYNGEE. The chain's CDR3 is CASSVAAGFQETQYF. The DNA for the CDR3 is TGTGCCAGCAGCGTAGCCGCGGGGTTCCAAGAGACCCAGTACTTC.

The count of this clone is one. This rearrangement joins TRBV4-2 to TRBJ1-3; D remains ambiguous. The CDR3 contains 15 residues. V gave up 0 bases and J gave up 3 bases, with 9 bases separating them. Germline CDR1 LGHNA, CDR2 YNFKEQ. CDR3 protein: CASSQDSSRGNTIYF. The CDR3 nucleotides are TGTGCCAGCAGCCAAGATTCTTCCCGTGGAAACACCATATATTTT.

CDR3 DNA sequence: TGTGCCAGCAGTGAAGAGCGGGACCGGGAGCAGTTCTTC. Its translation is CASSEERDREQFF. This chain connects TRBV2 to TRBJ2-1; TRBD2 matches at 7 bases. Germline V gene lookup returns CDR1 SNHLY and CDR2 FYNNEI. The V gene end was trimmed by 1 base and the J gene end by 10 bases; junction bases not matched to a gene: 4. This CDR3 is built from 13 residues.